The clone carrying this TCR beta chain showed up many times. The antigen remains undetermined. This sample was included in a study of T cell repertoires in cytomegalovirus infection. Study information: HLA-B-restricted CMV epitopes that are well studied were used alongside recently identified HLA-C-restricted ones.

Study-wide results and limits: Cumulative public TCR beta family frequency identified carriers of CMV plus the relevant HLA. Ex vivo, HLA-C-restricted CMV-specific TCR beta clonotypes prevailed over the rest of the response.

Germline V gene lookup returns CDR1 SGHVS and CDR2 FQNEAQ. V dropped 4 bases and J dropped 6 bases, with 21 bases sitting between them. The CDR3 consists of 16 residues. MiXCR was run by TCRdb on the reads, yielding one entry per CDR3 protein. Of approximately 310,000 distinct CDR3 sequences in the sample, around 25% were seen once. The material was cultured PBMCs, obtained from culture after CMV antigen stimulation. This chain uses TRBV7-8 with TRBJ1-1, with D possibly TRBD1 on 6 matching bases. This TCR was recovered from a human donor in good health (CMV status not recorded). Some clones in this sample may be carry-over from other donors' samples. The DNA of the CDR3 is TGTGCCAGCAGCTCTATGTGGACAGCCCAGGACGCTGAAGCTTTCTTT. This translates into CASSSMWTAQDAEAFF.